These 21 T cell receptor beta chains came from one sample sequenced in a study of cytomegalovirus exposure and HLA in healthy donors (dated by TCRdb to the late 2010s). Libraries came from the immunoSEQ multiplex PCR assay. A mixture of 60 forward primers for TCR Vbeta segments and 13 reverse primers for TCR Jbeta segments was used in the multiplex PCR. TCRdb holds this immuneACCESS table with in-frame rearrangements only. Some clones are missing; in checked studies, unresolved V genes explain under half, and the rest has no known cause. The sample records some 60,000 clones, roughly 80% of which are singletons. Together, the top ten hold about 1.6% of the sample. Input material: PBMCs. The receptors here all came from a human donor in good health.

This clone was detected once. The chain carries TRBV6-5 and TRBJ1-3, with D tentatively TRBD1 (5 bases). The CDR3 sequence is 15 residues long. Germline V gives CDR1 MNHEY, CDR2 SVGAGI. The V and J ends lost 2 bases and 1 base respectively, with 9 bases between them. The CDR3 DNA reads TGTGCCAGCAGTTACGACGGGACTTCTGGAAACACCATATATTTT. Amino acid sequence: CASSYDGTSGNTIYF.

V usage is TRBV2 and J usage is TRBJ1-5; 10 positions match TRBD1. With 6 bases clipped from V and 3 bases from J, the junction kept 14 bases outside the gene matches. CDR1 is SNHLY, CDR2 FYNNEI, per germline. This CDR3 has 18 amino acids. CDR3 sequence reads: CASRLGQGLSPLNQPQHF. CDR3 sequence (DNA): TGTGCCAGCAGACTGGGACAGGGGTTGAGTCCACTCAATCAGCCCCAGCATTTT.

The sample holds a few counts of this clone. The V call is TRBV7-2, the J call TRBJ2-5; 9 nucleotides match TRBD1. CDR3 size: 14 residues. Looked up from germline, CDR1 is SGHTA and CDR2 is FQGNSA. The V segment lost 5 bases and the J segment 2 bases; nucleotides outside the gene matches: 3. CDR3 sequence (DNA): TGTGCCAGCAGCCAGACAGGGGGGCAAGAGACCCAGTACTTC. Residues: CASSQTGGQETQYF.

CDR3 residues: CASSAGTGGRDTQYF. The CDR3 nucleotides read TGTGCCAGCAGCGCGGGAACAGGGGGCCGAGATACGCAGTATTTT. The genes are TRBV9 and TRBJ2-3; 9 nucleotides match TRBD1. The CDR3 runs to 15 residues. Germline assignment: CDR1 SGDLS and CDR2 YYNGEE. The junction had 7 bases not matched to a gene; V was cut back by 3 bases and J by 5 bases.

V and J are TRBV5-1 and TRBJ2-3; D gene ambiguous. The V gene lost 3 bases and the J gene lost 2 bases, with 7 bases spanning the gap. Germline assignment: CDR1 SGHRS and CDR2 YFSETQ. CDR3 length equals 13 residues. The CDR3 loop is CASSSQDTDTQYF. CDR3 sequence (DNA): TGCGCCAGCAGCTCGCAGGACACAGATACGCAGTATTTT.

The rearrangement uses TRBV6-5 and TRBJ1-5; 7 nucleotides line up with TRBD1. The CDR3 spans 14 residues. Germline V gene data show CDR1 as MNHEY and CDR2 as SVGAGI. The junction had 8 bases not matched to a gene; V was cut back by 6 bases and J by 6 bases. The CDR3 sequence: CASSPPGGGQPQHF. CDR3 DNA: TGTGCCAGCAGCCCACCAGGGGGAGGTCAGCCCCAGCATTTT.

The CDR3 nucleotides are TGTGCCAGTAGTATATCGGACAGGAGGTGGGATACGCAGTATTTT. Protein sequence: CASSISDRRWDTQYF. The chain recombines TRBV19 with TRBJ2-3, with TRBD1 matching 7 bases. The CDR3 sequence is 15 residues long. Germline V gene lookup returns CDR1 LNHDA and CDR2 SQIVND (reference sequence). V trimming: 2 bases; J trimming: 6 bases; junction bases outside the gene matches: 8.

V and J are TRBV6-5 and TRBJ2-7, with 11 bases fitting TRBD2. This CDR3 has 14 amino acids. From germline, CDR1 is MNHEY and CDR2 SVGAGI. Germline trimming cut 5 bases from V and 3 bases from J; bases unmatched to any gene: 3. The CDR3 nucleotides are TGTGCCAGCAGTGTGACTAGCGGGATCTACGAGCAGTACTTC. This translates into CASSVTSGIYEQYF.

The chain recombines TRBV6-5 with TRBJ2-7, with 10 bases that match TRBD1. This CDR3 has 15 residues. Germline lookup yields CDR1 MNHEY and CDR2 SVGAGI. After removal of 5 bases from V and 0 bases from J, the junction contained 4 bases not matched to a gene. CDR3 region: CASSRGQGSSYEQYF. CDR3 nucleotide sequence: TGTGCCAGCAGTAGGGGACAGGGGTCCTCCTACGAGCAGTACTTC.

This clone was observed a single time. V is TRBV6-5 and J is TRBJ1-6, with TRBD1 identical over 8 bases. Germline CDR1 and CDR2: MNHEY and SVGAGI. The length of the CDR3 is 14 residues. V shed 7 bases, J shed 10 bases, and the junction held 9 bases outside the gene matches. The CDR3 loop reads CASTRTGRESPLHF. The CDR3 nucleotides read TGTGCCAGCACCCGGACAGGGCGTGAGTCACCCCTCCACTTT.

This chain connects TRBV10-2 to TRBJ2-3; D gene ambiguous. Trimming stripped 9 bases from V and 0 bases from J, with 10 bases between. CDR3 length equals 13 residues. Germline lookup yields CDR1 WSHSY and CDR2 SAAADI. CDR3 nucleotide sequence: TGCGCCAGTTTAGCTGGTAGCACAGATACGCAGTATTTT. Its translation: CASLAGSTDTQYF.

This sequence joins TRBV9 and TRBJ2-3; weak D call: TRBD1 (5 bases). CDR1 SGDLS and CDR2 YYNGEE come from the germline V gene. CDR3 length equals 18 residues. Trimming removed 3 bases at V and 2 bases at J, with 22 bases between. The CDR3, as DNA: TGTGCCAGCAGCGCCTCAACCTGGGTGGGCAGGGACACAGATACGCAGTATTTT. Its protein product is CASSASTWVGRDTDTQYF. Variable domain in full (rest from reference TRBV9 and TRBJ2-3): DSGVTQTPKHLITATGQRVTLRCSPRSGDLSVYWYQQSLDQGLQFLIQYYNGEERAKGNILERFSAQQFPDLHSELNLSSLELGDSALYFCASSASTWVGRDTDTQYFGPGTRLTVL.

The chain recombines TRBV30 with TRBJ1-6; possible D gene TRBD1, 6 bases. Germline CDR1 and CDR2: GTSNPN and SVGIG (reference sequence). V shed 3 bases and J shed 7 bases, with 10 bases lying between them. CDR3 length: 13 residues. CDR3 nucleotides: TGTGCCTGGAGAGGACAGCAAAATTCACCCCTCCACTTT. This codes for CAWRGQQNSPLHF.

The gene calls are TRBV21-1 and TRBJ2-2; the table's D call, TRBD1, has no DNA check behind it. TRBV21-1 is classified as a pseudogene. This CDR3 is 18 amino acids long. The CDR3 region is CASSKGWGQGGECGELFF. The CDR3, as DNA: TGTGCCAGCAGCAAAGGGTGGGGACAGGGGGGTGAATGCGGGGAGCTGTTTTTT.

The chain has TRBV7-2 and TRBJ2-1; TRBD2 matches at 11 bases. This CDR3 is 15 amino acids long. V lost 5 bases, J lost 5 bases, and 5 bases stayed unmatched. Germline V gives CDR1 SGHTA, CDR2 FQGNSA. This CDR3 reads CASSRTSGFNNEQFF. The DNA for the CDR3 is TGTGCCAGCAGCCGGACTAGCGGGTTCAACAATGAGCAGTTCTTC.

The V and J genes are TRBV5-4 and TRBJ2-7; 7 nucleotides agree with TRBD2. In germline, CDR1 is SGHNT, CDR2 YYREEE (reference sequence). With V trimmed by 2 bases and J by 4 bases, 6 bases remained unmatched. There are 14 residues in the CDR3. The CDR3 sequence is CASSFVGGEYEQYF. CDR3 nucleotide sequence: TGTGCCAGCAGCTTTGTTGGGGGGGAATACGAGCAGTACTTC.

The chain joins TRBV30 to TRBJ2-3; 7 bases are shared with TRBD2. CDR1 GTSNPN and CDR2 SVGIG come from the germline V gene (reference sequence). V shed 7 bases and J 1 base; nucleotides not matched to a gene: 8. CDR3 size: 14 residues. The CDR3 DNA reads TGTGCCTCCCAGGAGCGGGAACGCACAGATACGCAGTATTTT. It codes for CASQERERTDTQYF.

In this sample, this clone turned up a few times. The chain joins TRBV7-9 to TRBJ2-3, with D tentatively TRBD1 (5 bases). The CDR3 totals 15 residues. With 7 bases removed from V and 2 bases from J, the gap between germline ends came to 16 bases. The germline V gene encodes CDR1 SEHNR and CDR2 FQNEAQ (reference sequence). The CDR3 coding sequence is TGTGCCAGCACCGTGGGGCGACTCCCCACAGATACGCAGTATTTT. Translated: CASTVGRLPTDTQYF.

Regarding this clone: The same CDR3 also results from other DNA sequences found in this sample. The V gene is TRBV5-4, the J gene TRBJ2-2, with D possibly TRBD1 on 6 matching bases. V lost 1 base and J lost 1, with 11 bases in between. CDR1 is SGHNT and CDR2 is YYREEE in the germline V gene (reference sequence). This CDR3 is 16 amino acids long. The CDR3 DNA reads as TGTGCCAGCAGCTTGTCCAGGGGACAGAACACCGGGGAGCTGTTTTTT. This encodes CASSLSRGQNTGELFF.

The chain joins TRBV7-8 to TRBJ2-3; TRBD2 is a possible D gene (5 bases). This CDR3 is built from 12 residues. Trimming took 1 base from V and 8 from J, leaving 7 bases between them. In germline, CDR1 is SGHVS, CDR2 FQNEAQ. The CDR3 bases are TGTGCCAGCAGCTTAGGGGCGGGTACGCAGTATTTT. This gives the protein CASSLGAGTQYF.

The chain carries TRBV5-1 and TRBJ2-1; weak D call: TRBD1 (7 bases). V was shortened by 0 bases and J by 3 bases, with 13 bases between the two germline ends. Per the germline V gene, CDR1 is SGHRS and CDR2 is YFSETQ. The CDR3 runs to 16 residues. CDR3 sequence (DNA): TGCGCCAGCAGCTTGGCCAGTCAGGGGGGCTACAATGAGCAGTTCTTC. Amino acids: CASSLASQGGYNEQFF.